Shown below are 17 T cell receptor beta chains from a single sample sequenced in a study of cytomegalovirus exposure and HLA in healthy donors (dated by TCRdb to between 2016 and 2019). Library preparation used the immunoSEQ multiplex PCR assay. A mixture of 60 forward primers for TCR Vbeta segments and 13 reverse primers for TCR Jbeta segments was used in the multiplex PCR. Here the immuneACCESS table is served through TCRdb, limited to in-frame sequences with V and J called. Missing clones are a known gap in these copies; in checked studies unresolved V genes cover under half, and the rest lacks a known reason. The sample table contains 85,000 to 100,000 clones; only one count was recorded for about 76% of them. Of the sample, approximately 5% falls within the top ten clones. Sequenced material: PBMCs. Receptors were obtained from a woman in her 40s in good health and CMV-seronegative.

The V and J genes are TRBV6-1 and TRBJ1-2; 7 nucleotides line up with TRBD1. Germline CDR1 and CDR2: MNHNS and SASEGT. V lost 6 bases, J lost 4 bases, and 8 bases stayed unmatched. The CDR3 spans 14 residues. The CDR3 is CASRPGQIGYGYTF. CDR3 DNA: TGTGCCAGCAGACCGGGACAGATCGGCTATGGCTACACCTTC.

This clone was seen just once. The chain is built from TRBV5-6 and TRBJ2-3, with 8 bases identical to TRBD2. CDR3 size: 13 residues. Germline trimming cut 2 bases from V and 5 bases from J; bases unmatched to any gene: 1. Germline lookup yields CDR1 SGHDT and CDR2 YYEEEE. The CDR3 coding sequence is TGTGCCAGCAGCTTCCGGGAGGGAGATACGCAGTATTTT. It encodes CASSFREGDTQYF.

The genes are TRBV4-1 and TRBJ2-3; D is perhaps TRBD2 (7 bases). With 4 bases removed from V and 2 bases from J, the gap between germline ends came to 16 bases. The CDR3 is 16 amino acids. Germline CDR1 reads MGHRA; CDR2 reads YSYEKL. The CDR3 sequence is CASSLDGRGPTDTQYF. DNA of the CDR3: TGCGCCAGCAGCCTTGATGGGCGGGGGCCCACAGATACGCAGTATTTT.

In this sample, this clone turned up a few times. This sequence joins TRBV29-1 and TRBJ2-1; the match to TRBD1 covers 10 bases. Germline V gene lookup returns CDR1 SQVTM and CDR2 ANQGSEA. The V gene end was trimmed by 7 bases and the J gene end by 5 bases; junction bases not matched to a gene: 14. The CDR3 extends over 16 amino acids. The CDR3 DNA is TGCAGCGCCGCAGAGCAGGGACAGGGGCTTGACAATGAGCAGTTCTTC. It yields the protein CSAAEQGQGLDNEQFF.

The chain employs TRBV6-1 and TRBJ2-1, with D uncertain. V was shortened by 7 bases and J by 0 bases, with 7 bases between the two germline ends. CDR3 length: 13 residues. In germline, CDR1 is MNHNS, CDR2 SASEGT. The CDR3 loop is CASISSSYNEQFF. CDR3 coding DNA: TGTGCCAGCATATCTAGCTCCTACAATGAGCAGTTCTTC.

The rearrangement links TRBV2 to TRBJ2-7; tentative D call: TRBD2 (6 bases). The CDR3 runs to 16 residues. Trimming left V 5 bases short and J 6 bases short, with 23 bases between. Germline V gene data show CDR1 as SNHLY and CDR2 as FYNNEI. The DNA for the CDR3 is TGTGCCAGCAGTTCTATTCCCGCCGGGGGTTCCGGCGAGCAGTACTTC. Translated: CASSSIPAGGSGEQYF.

The chain links TRBV29-1 to TRBJ1-2; 7 bases align to TRBD1. V shed 5 bases, J shed 7 bases, and the junction held 10 bases outside the gene matches. CDR1 and CDR2 from the germline V gene are SQVTM and ANQGSEA. The CDR3 length is 13 residues. CDR3 sequence (DNA): TGCAGCGTTCACGACAGGGTCTCGGCTGGCTACACCTTC. It encodes CSVHDRVSAGYTF.

V is TRBV11-2 and J is TRBJ2-7; TRBD2 matches 7 bases. Germline values: CDR1 SGHAT, CDR2 FQNNGV. V lost 5 bases to trimming and J lost 0 bases; unmatched junction nucleotides: 16. This CDR3 comprises 18 residues. CDR3 sequence (DNA): TGTGCCAGCAGCCGAGAGGGCGGTGGAGCGGGGAGCTCCTACGAGCAGTACTTC. Translation: CASSREGGGAGSSYEQYF. Variable domain in full (rest from reference TRBV11-2 and TRBJ2-7): EAGVAQSPRYKIIEKRQSVAFWCNPISGHATLYWYQQILGQGPKLLIQFQNNGVVDDSQLPKDRFSAERLKGVDSTLKIQPAKLEDSAVYLCASSREGGGAGSSYEQYFGPGTRLTVT.

The V gene is TRBV5-1, the J gene TRBJ2-1, with 7 bases fitting TRBD1. Germline CDR1 reads SGHRS; CDR2 reads YFSETQ. The trim removed 4 bases at V and 4 bases at J, leaving 11 bases unmatched. The CDR3 is made up of 16 amino acids. CDR3 region: CASSLSHRGSYNEQFF. The CDR3 DNA sequence: TGCGCCAGCAGCCTTTCGCACAGGGGCTCTTACAATGAGCAGTTCTTC.

This clone has a handful of counts. The chain uses TRBV4-3 and TRBJ2-7, with a tentative D call TRBD2 (5 bases). The germline V gene encodes CDR1 LGHNA and CDR2 YSLEER. Between the trimmed V and J ends, which lost 0 bases and 1 base, there was a span of 7 bases. The CDR3 spans 14 residues. CDR3 sequence: CASSQDRGSYEQYF. The DNA for the CDR3 is TGCGCCAGCAGCCAAGATCGGGGTTCCTACGAGCAGTACTTC.

This chain links TRBV19 with TRBJ2-5, with D tentatively TRBD1 (6 bases). CDR1 and CDR2 (germline): LNHDA, SQIVND (reference sequence). CDR3 size: 15 residues. V dropped 4 bases and J dropped 7 bases, with 19 bases sitting between them. The CDR3 DNA sequence: TGTGCCAGTAGTACCCCTCGAGGGGGTCGGGGGACCCAGTACTTC. This translates into CASSTPRGGRGTQYF.

This clone was found a few times. The chain has TRBV25-1 and TRBJ1-1; no definite D call. Trimming stripped 0 bases from V and 6 bases from J, with 8 bases between. This CDR3 comprises 13 residues. Germline assignment: CDR1 MGHDK and CDR2 SYGVNS. The DNA of the CDR3 is TGTGCCAGCAGTGAATACTCGGTGGCTGAAGCTTTCTTT. It encodes CASSEYSVAEAFF.

This clone was seen only once. The rearrangement links TRBV4-1 to TRBJ2-7, with no clear D. Germline lookup yields CDR1 MGHRA and CDR2 YSYEKL. Trimming took off 0 bases at V and 2 bases at J, with 11 bases between the two ends. This CDR3 contains 15 residues. Written as DNA, the CDR3 is TGCGCCAGCAGCCAAGACAGGTCGTTCCCCTACGAGCAGTACTTC. Amino acids: CASSQDRSFPYEQYF.

This clone turned up a few times. In this CDR3 the conserved last residue, phenylalanine or tryptophan, is missing, so a read error is likely. The J gene is TRBJ2-3, the V gene TRBV6-6; perhaps TRBD1 as D (5 bases). Germline V gene lookup returns CDR1 MNHNY and CDR2 SVGAGI (reference sequence). The CDR3 extends over 16 amino acids. Trimming took off 6 bases at V and 2 bases at J, with 18 bases between the two ends. The CDR3 DNA reads as TGTGCCAGCAGCGCCGGCCGCAGGGTCGACACAGATACGCAGTATGTT. This translates into CASSAGRRVDTDTQYV.

V is TRBV4-2 and J is TRBJ2-2; 8 bases agree with TRBD2. J gave up 6 bases and V 4 bases, and 13 bases lay outside the gene matches. The germline V gene encodes CDR1 LGHNA and CDR2 YNFKEQ. There are 17 residues in the CDR3. The CDR3 DNA reads as TGTGCCAGCAGCCCCGGGGTCGGGGGGGCCTTCTCCGGGGAGCTGTTTTTT. As protein: CASSPGVGGAFSGELFF.

The rearrangement uses TRBV20-1 and TRBJ1-1; D possibly corresponds to TRBD1 (5 bases). The CDR3 loop spans 11 amino acids. Germline values: CDR1 DFQATT, CDR2 SNEGSKA (reference sequence). The V end lost 2 bases, the J end lost 7 bases, and 8 bases lay between the germline ends. CDR3 nucleotides: TGCAGTGCTAGACGGACACTTGAAGCTTTCTTT. Its translation is CSARRTLEAFF.

The chain is built from TRBV5-6 and TRBJ1-3; D uncertain. Germline assignment: CDR1 SGHDT and CDR2 YYEEEE. Trimming pared 2 bases from V and 5 bases from J, leaving 17 bases between. The CDR3 has 16 amino acids. The CDR3 loop reads CASSFLGRTGRNTIYF. The CDR3 bases are TGTGCCAGCAGCTTCCTAGGACGGACGGGGAGAAACACCATATATTTT.